This T cell receptor beta chain appears in the sequencing data of a study of blood T cell repertoires in COVID-19. Study-level information: Sources were T cells, B-cell-depleted T cells, or PBMCs; the material itself was cDNA or gDNA.

Data came from immunoSEQ multiplex PCR; TCRdb stores just in-frame clones and leaves some out. The sample has under 350,000 clones; 89% are singletons. Germline CDR1 SGHNT, CDR2 YYREEE (reference sequence). The CDR3 sequence is 13 residues long. Trimming left V 4 bases short and J 7 bases short, with 12 bases between. Clinical histories supplied by participants themselves formed the basis of cohort assignment. Material: PBMCs or T cells enriched from blood (not recorded which). This clonotype was obtained from a woman aged 60-70 years who had recovered from COVID-19. J is TRBJ1-5 and V is TRBV5-4; D perhaps matches TRBD1 (5 bases). The CDR3 reads CASSPDSDQPQHF. The CDR3 coding sequence is TGTGCCAGCAGCCCCGACAGTGACCAGCCCCAGCATTTT.